This TCR beta chain was obtained from a study of breast tumors, draining lymph nodes, adjacent tissues. Whole-study results and caveats: Compared with lymph nodes, tumors were less diverse; compared with nontumor tissue, more. Data fit most tumor T cells coming from lymph node, expanding in tumor. Tumor and nontumor repertoires were significantly more similar in luminal-like than in basal-like breast cancer.

Regarding this clonotype: Its antigen is not known.

The lymph nodes were axillary draining lymph nodes from breast cancer patients. Via MiXCR, TCRdb re-called the multiplex PCR reads, giving one row per CDR3 protein. The sample records about 270,000 distinct CDR3 sequences, roughly 30% being singletons. Trimming took off 8 bases at V and 6 bases at J, with 17 bases between the two ends. The CDR3 extends over 13 amino acids. Germline CDR1 and CDR2: DFQATT and SNEGSKA (reference sequence). Sequencing input: axillary lymph node tissue. The chain employs TRBV20-1 and TRBJ2-1; D perhaps matches TRBD2 (5 bases). The clonotype comes from a female donor with breast cancer. Some clones in this sample may be carry-over from other donors' samples. For the CDR3, the DNA is TGCAGTTTAGGGCTAGCCCCACCCAATGAGCAGTTCTTC. It encodes CSLGLAPPNEQFF.